A selection of T cell receptor beta chains follows, all from one sample in a study of blood T cell repertoires in COVID-19. Data came from immunoSEQ multiplex PCR; TCRdb stores just in-frame clones and leaves some out. The profile shows more than 100,000 clones, 81% of them singletons. Sequencing was done on a sample of peripheral blood. The receptor set was obtained from a woman in her sixties with active or convalescent COVID-19. The CDR3 runs from the conserved cysteine through the conserved F or W. The D gene is left open where the match is weak. Size is omitted from some rows. Given values are once, few, many or a class for expanded clones.

clone_size	j_call	v_call	d_call	cdr3_aa	cdr3_nt
-	TRBJ2-5	TRBV21-1	-	CASSDSRHQETQYF	TGTGCCAGCAGCGACAGTCGTCACCAAGAGACCCAGTACTTC
-	TRBJ1-1	TRBV14	-	CASTQLVNTEAFF	TGTGCCAGCACCCAACTAGTGAACACTGAAGCTTTCTTT
-	TRBJ2-7	TRBV7-8	-	CASSSRTEASYEQYF	TGTGCCAGCAGCTCCCGGACAGAAGCCTCCTACGAGCAGTACTTC
once	TRBJ2-1	TRBV19	TRBD2	CASSIDLGLSSGSVNEQFF	TGTGCCAGTAGTATAGATCTGGGTTTGTCTAGCGGGAGCGTGAATGAGCAGTTCTTC
-	TRBJ1-2	TRBV9	-	CASSLQGRDGYTF	TGTGCCAGCAGCCTACAAGGGCGGGATGGCTACACCTTC
-	TRBJ1-3	TRBV15	-	CATSRDRSSGNTIYF	TGTGCCACCAGCAGAGATCGGAGCTCTGGAAACACCATATATTTT
-	TRBJ2-5	TRBV5-5	TRBD1	CASSLTGGQETQYF	TGTGCCAGCAGCTTGACAGGGGGCCAAGAGACCCAGTACTTC
-	TRBJ1-2	TRBV5-5	-	CASSSPDRTNYGYTF	TGTGCCAGCAGTTCCCCGGACAGAACCAACTATGGCTACACCTTC
-	TRBJ2-7	TRBV28	-	CASTLGLLALEQYF	TGTGCCAGCACCTTGGGGCTACTCGCTTTAGAGCAGTACTTC
-	TRBJ1-1	TRBV7-8	-	CASSLSLNTEAFF	TGTGCCAGCAGCCTTAGCCTGAACACTGAAGCTTTCTTT
-	TRBJ1-1	TRBV15	-	CATSSLGRGKSMNTEAFF	TGTGCCACCAGCTCCCTAGGCCGGGGGAAGTCTATGAACACTGAAGCTTTCTTT
once	TRBJ2-1	TRBV7-3	-	CASSLWAGNSYNEQFF	TGTGCCAGCAGCTTATGGGCAGGCAACTCCTACAATGAGCAGTTCTTC
-	TRBJ2-6	TRBV19	TRBD1	CASSKQGAIGANVLTF	TGTGCCAGTAGTAAGCAGGGGGCAATCGGGGCCAACGTCCTGACTTTC
-	TRBJ2-3	TRBV4-3	-	CASSQDRVGTDTQYF	TGCGCCAGCAGCCAAGACAGGGTGGGGACAGATACGCAGTATTTT
-	TRBJ1-5	TRBV24-1	-	CATSESGDYSNQPQHF	TGTGCCACCAGTGAGTCAGGGGATTATAGCAATCAGCCCCAGCATTTT
-	TRBJ1-2	TRBV5-1	-	CASSPAGFDYGYTF	TGCGCCAGCAGCCCGGCGGGTTTTGACTATGGCTACACCTTC
-	TRBJ2-1	TRBV6-5	-	CASSYSTGEYYNEQFF	TGTGCCAGCAGTTACTCGACCGGGGAATACTACAATGAGCAGTTCTTC
few	TRBJ1-2	TRBV29-1	TRBD1	CSYTGTGGAGYTF	TGCAGCTACACCGGGACAGGGGGCGCCGGCTACACCTTC
-	TRBJ1-2	TRBV19	-	CASSIGLDIYGYTF	TGTGCCAGTAGTATAGGACTGGACATCTATGGCTACACCTTC
-	TRBJ2-3	TRBV5-4	TRBD2	CASSLALAGGPLDTQYF	TGTGCCAGCAGCTTGGCCTTGGCGGGGGGCCCCCTAGATACGCAGTATTTT
-	TRBJ1-2	TRBV5-6	TRBD1	CASSAGTGASYGYTF	TGTGCCAGCAGCGCGGGGACAGGGGCTAGCTATGGCTACACCTTC
-	TRBJ2-3	TRBV19	-	CASSIRDTQYF	TGTGCCAGTAGTATACGAGATACGCAGTATTTT
-	TRBJ1-4	TRBV11-1	TRBD1	CASSRTGGDEKLFF	TGTGCCAGCAGCCGGACAGGGGGCGATGAAAAACTGTTTTTT
-	TRBJ2-2	TRBV7-2	TRBD1	CASSPAGGNTGELFF	TGTGCCAGCAGCCCCGCAGGGGGCAATACCGGGGAGCTGTTTTTT
-	TRBJ1-3	TRBV7-9	TRBD1	CASSRTGAGNTIYF	TGTGCCAGCAGCCGGACAGGGGCTGGAAACACCATATATTTT
-	TRBJ2-6	TRBV29-1	TRBD2	CSAHFSGDSGANVLTF	TGCAGCGCACACTTTAGCGGGGACTCTGGGGCCAACGTCCTGACTTTC
-	TRBJ2-1	TRBV29-1	TRBD1	CSVTPDRGNEQFF	TGCAGCGTTACTCCGGACAGGGGCAATGAGCAGTTCTTC
few	TRBJ1-2	TRBV11-2	-	CASSPTGAPYGYTF	TGTGCCAGCAGCCCGACAGGCGCACCCTATGGCTACACCTTC
once	TRBJ2-1	TRBV19	TRBD2	CASSASGTENEQFF	TGTGCCAGTAGCGCTAGCGGGACAGAAAATGAGCAGTTCTTC
-	TRBJ1-4	TRBV2	-	CASSVDGSNEKLFF	TGTGCCAGCAGTGTAGACGGGAGTAATGAAAAACTGTTTTTT
-	TRBJ2-3	TRBV20-1	TRBD1	CSASRRDRGADTQYF	TGCAGTGCTAGTCGCCGGGACAGGGGCGCAGATACGCAGTATTTT
-	TRBJ2-3	TRBV5-1	TRBD2	CASRRLAGNTDTQYF	TGCGCCAGCAGGAGACTAGCGGGAAACACAGATACGCAGTATTTT
-	TRBJ1-5	TRBV7-8	TRBD1	CASSSWDRGDNQPQHF	TGTGCCAGCAGCTCCTGGGACAGGGGGGACAATCAGCCCCAGCATTTT
-	TRBJ2-4	TRBV19	TRBD1	CASRQTGQIIQYF	TGTGCCAGTAGACAGACAGGGCAGATCATTCAGTACTTC
-	TRBJ1-1	TRBV6-5	TRBD1	CASSPGQGHTEAFF	TGTGCCAGCAGCCCCGGACAGGGGCACACTGAAGCTTTCTTT
-	TRBJ1-2	TRBV2	-	CATNSGGEERYGYTF	TGTGCCACCAACTCCGGGGGGGAAGAGCGGTATGGCTACACCTTC
-	TRBJ1-1	TRBV11-1	TRBD1	CASSSSDRGGAEAFF	TGTGCCAGCAGCTCCTCGGACAGGGGAGGCGCTGAAGCTTTCTTT
-	TRBJ2-7	TRBV4-1	-	CASSRQFPGQLTYEQYF	TGCGCCAGCAGCCGTCAATTTCCCGGACAGTTGACCTACGAGCAGTACTTC
-	TRBJ1-6	TRBV3-1/TRBV3-2	-	CASSQEIGNSPLHF	TGTGCCAGCAGCCAAGAGATCGGGAATTCACCCCTCCACTTT
once	TRBJ1-1	TRBV24-1	TRBD1	CATSETGQGTAFF	TGTGCCACCAGTGAGACAGGACAGGGCACAGCTTTCTTT
-	TRBJ1-3	TRBV5-4	-	CASSMGLEGGNTIYF	TGTGCCAGCAGCATGGGACTTGAGGGTGGAAACACCATATATTTT
-	TRBJ2-4	TRBV5-1	TRBD1	CASSPTGAKNIQYF	TGCGCCAGCAGCCCGACAGGGGCCAAAAACATTCAGTACTTC
-	TRBJ1-3	TRBV2	-	CASSGPGGSGNTIYF	TGTGCCAGCAGTGGCCCCGGTGGCTCTGGAAACACCATATATTTT
-	TRBJ1-6	TRBV2	TRBD1	CASSAGTGANSPLHF	TGTGCCAGCAGCGCCGGGACAGGGGCTAATTCACCCCTCCACTTT
-	TRBJ2-1	TRBV2	TRBD1	CARGDRDSYNEQFF	TGTGCCAGGGGGGACAGGGACTCCTACAATGAGCAGTTCTTC
once	TRBJ1-6	TRBV3-1/TRBV3-2	-	CASSRPDIIGSPLHF	TGTGCCAGCAGCCGACCGGACATAATTGGCTCACCCCTCCACTTT
-	TRBJ2-5	TRBV19	-	CASTSRETQYF	TGTGCCAGCACTAGCAGGGAGACCCAGTACTTC
-	TRBJ1-5	TRBV3-1/TRBV3-2	TRBD1	CASSGQVSNQPQHF	TGTGCCAGCAGCGGACAGGTTAGCAATCAGCCCCAGCATTTT
-	TRBJ2-1	TRBV27	TRBD2	CAASGGSYNEQFF	TGTGCCGCTAGCGGCGGCTCCTACAATGAGCAGTTCTTC
-	TRBJ2-5	TRBV6-2/TRBV6-3	TRBD2	CASSPGLAGQETQYF	TGTGCCAGCAGTCCGGGACTAGCGGGCCAAGAGACCCAGTACTTC
-	TRBJ1-1	TRBV20-1	-	CSASGQMMANTEAFF	TGCAGTGCTAGTGGGCAGATGATGGCCAACACTGAAGCTTTCTTT
few	TRBJ2-1	TRBV11-3	TRBD1	CASSSDRGVYNEQFF	TGTGCCAGCAGTTCGGACAGGGGGGTCTACAATGAGCAGTTCTTC
-	TRBJ1-1	TRBV5-1	TRBD1	CASSLSGTGGTEAFF	TGCGCCAGCAGCTTATCCGGGACAGGGGGCACTGAAGCTTTCTTT
-	TRBJ1-4	TRBV27	TRBD1	CASSRGTAEKLFF	TGTGCCAGCAGTAGAGGGACAGCCGAAAAACTGTTTTTT